Below, one T cell receptor (beta chain) is given with its context. The antigen is unknown. This entry comes from a study of tumor-infiltrating lymphocytes in localized non-small cell lung cancer. General study results and limits: Available tissue quantity limited TCR sequencing to a patient subset. Different pieces of the same tissue went to different assays, confounding technical variation with intratumor heterogeneity. Higher tumor T cell infiltration than in uninvolved lung was supported by TCRbeta sequencing.

Germline V gene data show CDR1 as MGHRA and CDR2 as YSYEKL. V was pared by 4 bases and J by 4 bases, with 13 bases between. This CDR3 is built from 14 residues. Profiled with immunoSEQ multiplex PCR; TCRdb holds only in-frame clones, not every one. The sample yields 20,000 to 25,000 clones, approximately 64% seen once. The sample consisted of lung tumor tissue. The chain combines TRBV4-1 with TRBJ1-2; no clear D. The clonotype was recovered from a human donor with non-small cell lung cancer. The CDR3, as DNA: TGCGCCAGCAGCCCTAGGACGGACGTCTATGGCTACACCTTC. It codes for CASSPRTDVYGYTF.